This T cell receptor (beta chain) was identified in a study of blood T cell repertoires in COVID-19. Background on the study: Collection of acute and convalescent COVID-19 samples took place in the United States, Italy and Spain.

A few counts support this clone. CDR1 is SGHRS and CDR2 is YFSETQ in the germline V gene. The CDR3 is 14 amino acids. V gave up 2 bases and J gave up 7 bases; unmatched junction bases: 3. Authors' data handling: Using reference gene primer amplification, nucleated cell counts were estimated. The protocol was immunoSEQ multiplex PCR, while the TCRdb copy is restricted to in-frame clones and leaves out a portion. V and J calls and clone size follow that table, whereas D and trimming were derived from the DNA. The sample has 200,000 to 300,000 clones, about nine tenths seen once. J is TRBJ1-6 and V is TRBV5-1, with 7 bases matching TRBD1. The source material was peripheral blood. This sequence was found in a man aged 60 to 69 who had recovered from COVID-19. CDR3 nucleotides: TGCGCCAGCAGCTTAGGGGGCGGCAATTCACCCCTCCACTTT. Protein: CASSLGGGNSPLHF.